This T cell receptor (beta chain) was observed in a study of T cell changes during pregnancy in multiple sclerosis. V was cut by 2 bases and J by 6 bases, with 13 bases left in between. The CDR3 covers 15 residues. CDR1 is MNHNS and CDR2 is SASEGT in the germline V gene. This clone was seen a handful of times. Profiling relied on immunoSEQ multiplex PCR, and the TCRdb table lists in-frame clones only, not all of them. This sample has roughly 79,000 clones, with 85% to 95% found just once. The V and J genes are TRBV6-1 and TRBJ2-2; maybe TRBD2 (5 bases). Source: CD4+ T cells from peripheral blood mononuclear cells, taken before pregnancy. The TCR originated in a female donor with multiple sclerosis, enrolled in a pregnancy study. The CDR3 here is CASSEFGLYPGELFF. The DNA of the CDR3 is TGTGCCAGCAGTGAATTCGGACTCTACCCCGGGGAGCTGTTTTTT.